These T cell receptor beta chains were read from a single sample in a study of T cells after yellow fever vaccination. TCRdb itself ran the 5' RACE reads through MiXCR, one entry per CDR3 protein. This sample has around 31,000 distinct CDR3 sequences; 8% to 11% occur once, and the top ten carry 12%. The sample was PBMCs, either bulk or a sorted T-cell subset (CD4+, CD8+, memory, or dextramer-sorted; not recorded which), taken less than 16 days after the first yellow fever vaccination. Source of these receptors: a man younger than 35 who received the YFV17D yellow fever vaccine. CDR3s include the opening cysteine and the closing phenylalanine or tryptophan. A D gene is named only where the DNA matches it firmly. Rows give clone size only sometimes, using once, few, many, or a class for an expanded clone.

length | size | J | V | D | DNA | CDR3
13 | many | TRBJ1-1 | TRBV2 | . | TGTGCCAGCAGTGCGGAACAGAACACTGAAGCTTTCTTT | CASSAEQNTEAFF
16 | many | TRBJ1-4 | TRBV6-5 | . | TGTGCCAGCAAGTTAGCGGGAGCACTCGGGGTCGAAAAACTGTTTTTT | CASKLAGALGVEKLFF
16 | many | TRBJ2-1 | TRBV5-5 | . | TGTGCCAGCACCGACCAGCGCTTCTCGGGTTACAATGAGCAGTTCTTC | CASTDQRFSGYNEQFF
16 | many | TRBJ2-5 | TRBV18 | TRBD2 | TGTGCCAGCTCACCACGGACTAGCGGGGAACAAGAGACCCAGTACTTC | CASSPRTSGEQETQYF
16 | many | TRBJ1-1 | TRBV4-3 | . | TGCGCCAGCAGCCAAGACCGGGGTTGGGGGAACACTGAAGCTTTCTTT | CASSQDRGWGNTEAFF
13 | many | TRBJ2-1 | TRBV20-1 | TRBD1 | TGCAGTGCCACGGACAGGGAGCCAAATGAGCAGTTCTTC | CSATDREPNEQFF
17 | many | TRBJ2-7 | TRBV6-2/TRBV6-3 | TRBD2 | TGTGCCAGCAGTTCCCTCACTAGCGGGGGGATTTCCTACGAGCAGTACTTC | CASSSLTSGGISYEQYF
15 | many | TRBJ1-5 | TRBV6-2/TRBV6-3 | TRBD1 | TGTGCCAGCAGCCTCTGGGACAGGGTCAATCAGCCCCAGCATTTT | CASSLWDRVNQPQHF
17 | many | TRBJ2-1 | TRBV6-4 | . | TGTGCCAGCAGTGACTCGCACGAGGGGGGCTCCTACAATGAGCAGTTCTTC | CASSDSHEGGSYNEQFF
16 | many | TRBJ2-3 | TRBV24-1 | TRBD2 | TGTGCCACCAGTCCCGGGACTAGGGGTAGCACAGATACGCAGTATTTT | CATSPGTRGSTDTQYF
13 | many | TRBJ1-1 | TRBV12-3/TRBV12-4 | TRBD1 | TGTGCCAGCAGGACAGGGGTGGGGACTGAAGCTTTCTTT | CASRTGVGTEAFF
16 | many | TRBJ1-6 | TRBV7-9 | . | TGTGCCAGCAGCAAACACGCCGGGACACCCAATTCACCCCTCCACTTT | CASSKHAGTPNSPLHF
15 | medium-sized | TRBJ2-5 | TRBV5-1 | . | TGCGCCAGCAGCTTGGTTCAGGCAGGCCAAGAGACCCAGTACTTC | CASSLVQAGQETQYF
16 | many | TRBJ1-3 | TRBV4-2 | . | TGTGCCAGCAGCCAAGATAGGGGGATCTCTGGAAACACCATATATTTT | CASSQDRGISGNTIYF
13 | many | TRBJ1-1 | TRBV29-1 | . | TGCAGCGTCCAAGGACAGTTGAACACTGAAGCTTTCTTT | CSVQGQLNTEAFF
12 | many | TRBJ1-5 | TRBV20-1 | . | TGCAGTGCTCCCGACAACAATCAGCCCCAGCATTTT | CSAPDNNQPQHF
15 | many | TRBJ2-2 | TRBV7-3 | TRBD2 | TGTGCCAGCAGCTTAGTGGCGGGGGACACCGGGGAGCTGTTTTTT | CASSLVAGDTGELFF
15 | many | TRBJ2-7 | TRBV18 | . | TGTGCCAGCTCACGGGGGGACGGAATTCCCTACGAGCAGTACTTC | CASSRGDGIPYEQYF
12 | many | TRBJ1-2 | TRBV12-3/TRBV12-4 | . | TGTGCCAGCAGAGGAGCTAACTATGGCTACACCTTC | CASRGANYGYTF
19 | . | TRBJ2-3 | TRBV20-1 | TRBD1 | TGCAGTGCTAGAGATATCGGACAGGGTTGGGGGCAGGGCACAGATACGCAGTATTTT | CSARDIGQGWGQGTDTQYF
16 | many | TRBJ2-2 | TRBV7-2 | . | TGTGCCAGCAACCCGGACTACCGCACCCGCACCGGGGAGCTGTTTTTT | CASNPDYRTRTGELFF